Listed here is a single T cell receptor (beta chain). In the source study's methods: For nucleated cells, counts were estimated from reference gene primer amplification. TCRdb's copy holds only in-frame clones and misses some; the assay was immunoSEQ multiplex PCR. That table gives V, J and clone size, and the DNA gave D and trimming. The sample lists under 300,000 clones, about nine tenths occurring once. This entry is derived from a study of blood T cell repertoires in COVID-19. Germline values: CDR1 SGDLS, CDR2 YYNGEE. The CDR3 totals 17 residues. V shed 2 bases and J shed 0 bases, with 12 bases lying between them.

The sequence came from a man in his 60s who had recovered from COVID-19. The sequenced material came from peripheral blood. The rearrangement joins TRBV9 to TRBJ2-6, with D unclear. The CDR3 reads CASSVEDNYSGANVLTF. Here the CDR3 DNA reads TGTGCCAGCAGCGTGGAAGACAATTACTCTGGGGCCAACGTCCTGACTTTC.